What follows describes a single T cell receptor (beta chain). Its specificity is unknown. This sample was included in a study of Graves' ophthalmopathy and Graves' hyperthyroidism. Study information: A follow-up of 18 months without ophthalmopathy meant that hyperthyroidism was stable.

Study findings and constraints: Ophthalmopathy progression predictions by the model showed 72.22% specificity and about 68% sensitivity.

RNA transcripts served as template for amplifying TCR beta CDR3 sequences. RT-PCR was first run with HTBI primers, then multiplex PCR in a second round. TCRdb re-analysed the multiplex PCR reads in MiXCR, keeping a single row per CDR3 protein. Here the sample spans 900,000 to 1,200,000 distinct CDR3 sequences, roughly two fifths being singletons. Lactation, pregnancy, uncontrolled infections and other autoimmune diseases were all grounds for excluding patients. This receptor was obtained from an adult man with Graves' hyperthyroidism. The sample taken for sequencing was peripheral blood or thyroid tissue (not recorded which).

This CDR3 reads CASTKGAFRGEAFF. In DNA form, the CDR3 reads TGTGCCAGCACCAAGGGGGCCTTCCGAGGTGAAGCTTTCTTT. This chain joins TRBV28 and TRBJ1-1, with TRBD1 matching over 7 bases. Germline-derived CDR1 and CDR2 are MDHEN and SYDVKM. The CDR3 spans 14 residues. V gave up 7 bases and J gave up 7 bases; unmatched junction bases: 12.